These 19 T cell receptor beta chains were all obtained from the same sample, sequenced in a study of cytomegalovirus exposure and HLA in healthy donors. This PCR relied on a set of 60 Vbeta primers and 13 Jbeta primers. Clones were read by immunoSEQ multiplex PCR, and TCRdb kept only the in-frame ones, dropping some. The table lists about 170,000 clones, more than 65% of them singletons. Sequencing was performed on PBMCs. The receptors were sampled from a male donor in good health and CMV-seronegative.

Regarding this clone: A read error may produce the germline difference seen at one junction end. The CDR3 sequence: CAGSFWSSYNSPLHF. In DNA, the CDR3 is TGTGCCGGTAGTTTCTGGAGCTCCTATAATTCACCCCTCCACTTT. The V gene is TRBV19, the J gene TRBJ1-6; D remains unclear. The CDR3 loop spans 15 amino acids. The germline V gene encodes CDR1 LNHDA and CDR2 SQIVND (reference sequence).

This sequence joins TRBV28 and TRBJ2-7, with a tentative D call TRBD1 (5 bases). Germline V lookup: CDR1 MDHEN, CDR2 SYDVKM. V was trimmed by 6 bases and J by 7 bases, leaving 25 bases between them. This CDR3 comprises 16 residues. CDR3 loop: CASRLFPTRTPAEQYF. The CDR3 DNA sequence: TGTGCCAGCAGACTCTTTCCCACTCGGACACCCGCGGAGCAGTACTTC.

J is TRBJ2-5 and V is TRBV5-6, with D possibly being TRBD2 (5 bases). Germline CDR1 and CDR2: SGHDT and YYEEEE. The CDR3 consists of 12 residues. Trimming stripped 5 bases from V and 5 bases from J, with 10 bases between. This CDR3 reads CASRRGLETQYF. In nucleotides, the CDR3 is TGTGCCAGCAGACGCGGGTTGGAGACCCAGTACTTC.

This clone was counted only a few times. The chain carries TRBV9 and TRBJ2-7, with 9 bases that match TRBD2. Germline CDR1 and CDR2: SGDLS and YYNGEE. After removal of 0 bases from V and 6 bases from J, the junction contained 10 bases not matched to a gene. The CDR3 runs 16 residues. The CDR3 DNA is TGTGCCAGCAGCGTAGCTGGCGGGAGGGCTTTAACCGAGCAGTACTTC. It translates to CASSVAGGRALTEQYF.

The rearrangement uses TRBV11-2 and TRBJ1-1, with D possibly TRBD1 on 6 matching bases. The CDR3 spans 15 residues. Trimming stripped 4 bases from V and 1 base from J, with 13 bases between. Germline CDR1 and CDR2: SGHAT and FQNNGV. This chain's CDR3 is CASSSAGAENTEAFF. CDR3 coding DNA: TGTGCCAGCAGCTCAGCAGGGGCGGAGAACACTGAAGCTTTCTTT.

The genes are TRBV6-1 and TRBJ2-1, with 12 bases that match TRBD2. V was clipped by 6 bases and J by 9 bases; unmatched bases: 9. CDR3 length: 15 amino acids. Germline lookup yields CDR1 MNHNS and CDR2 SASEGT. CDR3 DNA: TGTGCCAGCAGGAAGACTAGCGGGAGATCTCGTGAGCAGTTCTTC. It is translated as CASRKTSGRSREQFF.

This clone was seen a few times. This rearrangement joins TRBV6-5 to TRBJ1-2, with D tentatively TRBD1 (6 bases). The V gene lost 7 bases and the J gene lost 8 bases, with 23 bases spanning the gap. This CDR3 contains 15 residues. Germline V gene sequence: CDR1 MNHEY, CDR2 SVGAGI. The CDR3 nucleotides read TGTGCCAGCAATCGACCGTATGGGGGGGCGGAAGGCTACACCTTC. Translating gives CASNRPYGGAEGYTF.

The CDR3 sequence: CASSLSGLETQYF. As DNA, the CDR3 is TGTGCCAGCAGCTTATCCGGACTAGAGACCCAGTACTTC. The rearrangement links TRBV7-2 to TRBJ2-5; the D gene is possibly TRBD2 (5 bases). With 2 bases removed from V and 4 bases from J, the gap between germline ends came to 8 bases. The CDR3 runs 13 residues. From germline, CDR1 is SGHTA and CDR2 FQGNSA. Filled out from reference TRBV7-2 and TRBJ2-5, the complete variable domain reads GAGVSQSPSNKVTEKGKDVELRCDPISGHTALYWYRQSLGQGLEFLIYFQGNSAPDKSGLPSDRFSAERTGGSVSTLTIQRTQQEDSAVYLCASSLSGLETQYFGPGTRLLVL.

DNA for the CDR3: TGTGCCAGCAGCCGTAGGAGCGACAGGGCGGACGAGCAGTACTTC. Translated, it gives CASSRRSDRADEQYF. The rearrangement joins TRBV21-1 to TRBJ2-5; the table assigns TRBD1, which was not confirmed against the DNA. The closer fit of TRBJ2-7 to the DNA end suggests the J call may be wrong. TRBV21-1 is assigned pseudogene status. The CDR3 has 15 residues.

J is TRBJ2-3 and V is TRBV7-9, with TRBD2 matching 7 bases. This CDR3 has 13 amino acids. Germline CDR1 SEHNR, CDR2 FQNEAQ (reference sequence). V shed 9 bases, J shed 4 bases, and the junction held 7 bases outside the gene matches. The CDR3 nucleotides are TGTGCCAGTGTACTGGGGGGGGCAGATACGCAGTATTTT. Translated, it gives CASVLGGADTQYF.

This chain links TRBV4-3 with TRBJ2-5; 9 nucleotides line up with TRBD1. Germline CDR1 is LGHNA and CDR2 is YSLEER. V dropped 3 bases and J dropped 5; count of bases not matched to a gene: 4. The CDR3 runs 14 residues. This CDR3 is CASSQNRGPETQYF. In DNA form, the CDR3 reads TGCGCCAGCAGCCAGAACAGGGGGCCGGAGACCCAGTACTTC.

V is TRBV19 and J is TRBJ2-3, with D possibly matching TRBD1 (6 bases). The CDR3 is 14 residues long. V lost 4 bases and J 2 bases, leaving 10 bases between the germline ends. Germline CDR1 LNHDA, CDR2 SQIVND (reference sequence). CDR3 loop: CASSNGGFTDTQYF. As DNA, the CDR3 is TGTGCCAGTAGTAATGGGGGCTTCACAGATACGCAGTATTTT.

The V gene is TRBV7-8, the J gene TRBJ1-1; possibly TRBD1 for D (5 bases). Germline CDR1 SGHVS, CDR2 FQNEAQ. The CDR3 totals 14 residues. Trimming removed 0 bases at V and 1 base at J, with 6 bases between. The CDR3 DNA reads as TGTGCCAGCAGCTTAGCGGACAAGAACACTGAAGCTTTCTTT. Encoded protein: CASSLADKNTEAFF.

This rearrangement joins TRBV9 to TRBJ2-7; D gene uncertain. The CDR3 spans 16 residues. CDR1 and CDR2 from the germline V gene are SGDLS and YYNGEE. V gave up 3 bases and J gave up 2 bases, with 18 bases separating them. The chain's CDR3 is CASSASPSRIAYEQYF. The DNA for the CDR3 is TGTGCCAGCAGCGCCTCCCCGTCTAGGATCGCCTACGAGCAGTACTTC.

The CDR3 DNA is TGTGCCAGCAGATTAACAGGGGGGGGCTCCGGGGAGCTGTTTTTT. Its translation is CASRLTGGGSGELFF. The V and J genes are TRBV7-6 and TRBJ2-2, with D perhaps matching TRBD1 (8 bases). V shed 6 bases and J shed 6 bases, with 17 bases lying between them. Germline CDR1 SGHVS, CDR2 FNYEAQ. The CDR3 extends over 15 amino acids.

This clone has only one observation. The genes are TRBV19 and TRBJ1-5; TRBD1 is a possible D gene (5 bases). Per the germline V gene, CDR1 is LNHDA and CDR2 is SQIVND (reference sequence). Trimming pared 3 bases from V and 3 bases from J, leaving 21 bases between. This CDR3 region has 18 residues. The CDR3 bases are TGTGCCAGTAGTATCTTGGGGCAGCTGATAGTACCCAATCAGCCCCAGCATTTT. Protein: CASSILGQLIVPNQPQHF.

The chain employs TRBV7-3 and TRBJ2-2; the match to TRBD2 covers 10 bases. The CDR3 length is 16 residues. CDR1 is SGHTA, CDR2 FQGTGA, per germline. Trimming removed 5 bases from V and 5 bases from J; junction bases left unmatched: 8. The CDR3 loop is CASSRQSGRGTGELFF. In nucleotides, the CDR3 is TGTGCCAGCAGCCGGCAGAGCGGGAGGGGAACCGGGGAGCTGTTTTTT.

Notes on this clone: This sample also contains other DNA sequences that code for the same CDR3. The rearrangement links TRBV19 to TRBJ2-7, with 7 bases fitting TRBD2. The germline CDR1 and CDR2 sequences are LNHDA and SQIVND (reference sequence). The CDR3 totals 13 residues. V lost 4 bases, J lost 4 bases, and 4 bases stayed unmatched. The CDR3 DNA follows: TGTGCCAGTAGTACCGGGGGGAGGTACGAGCAGTACTTC. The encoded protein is CASSTGGRYEQYF.

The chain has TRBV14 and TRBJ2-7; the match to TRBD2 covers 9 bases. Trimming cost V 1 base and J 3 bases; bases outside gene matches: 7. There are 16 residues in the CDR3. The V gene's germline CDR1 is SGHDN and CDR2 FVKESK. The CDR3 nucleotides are TGTGCCAGCAGCCAAGGGGGGCTAGCGGGGTACTACGAGCAGTACTTC. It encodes CASSQGGLAGYYEQYF.